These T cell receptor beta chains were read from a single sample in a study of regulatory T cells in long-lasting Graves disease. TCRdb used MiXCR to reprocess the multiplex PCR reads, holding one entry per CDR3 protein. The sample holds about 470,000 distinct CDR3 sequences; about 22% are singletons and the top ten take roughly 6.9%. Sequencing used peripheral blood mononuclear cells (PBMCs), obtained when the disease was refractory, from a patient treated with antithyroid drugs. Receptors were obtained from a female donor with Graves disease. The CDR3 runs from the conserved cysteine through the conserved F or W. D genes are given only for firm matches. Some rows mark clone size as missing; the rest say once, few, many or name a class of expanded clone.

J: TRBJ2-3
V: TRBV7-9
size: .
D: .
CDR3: CASSLPINTQYF
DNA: TGTGCCAGCAGCTTACCGATAAATACGCAGTATTTT

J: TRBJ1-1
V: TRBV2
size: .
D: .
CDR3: CASSEAQSANTEAFF
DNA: TGTGCCAGCAGTGAAGCGCAAAGCGCGAACACTGAAGCTTTCTTT

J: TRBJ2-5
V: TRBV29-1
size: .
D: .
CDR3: CSVELGESQETQYF
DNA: TGCAGCGTTGAATTGGGAGAATCCCAAGAGACCCAGTACTTC

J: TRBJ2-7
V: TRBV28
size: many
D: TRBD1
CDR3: CASTTGGLNEQYF
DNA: TGTGCCAGCACTACAGGGGGCTTAAACGAGCAGTACTTC

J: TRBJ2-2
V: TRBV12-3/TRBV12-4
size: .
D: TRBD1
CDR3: CASSRQQPRGQRNTGELFF
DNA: TGTGCCAGCAGCCGACAACAACCACGGGGACAGCGGAACACCGGGGAGCTGTTTTTT

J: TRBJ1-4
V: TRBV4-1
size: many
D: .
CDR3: CASSSMIGGREKLFF
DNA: TGCGCCAGCAGCTCCATGATCGGGGGGCGGGAAAAACTGTTTTTT

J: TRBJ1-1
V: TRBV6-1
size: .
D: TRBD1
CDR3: CASSSTGGLAFF
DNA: TGTGCCAGCAGCTCAACAGGGGGTCTAGCTTTCTTT

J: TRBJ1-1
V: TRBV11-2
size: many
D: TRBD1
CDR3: CASSLLAAGTGITEAFF
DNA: TGTGCCAGCAGCCTCTTAGCCGCCGGGACAGGGATCACTGAAGCTTTCTTT

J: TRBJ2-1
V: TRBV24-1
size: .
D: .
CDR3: CATSDPQTIYNEQFF
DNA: TGTGCCACCAGTGATCCCCAAACGATTTACAATGAGCAGTTCTTC

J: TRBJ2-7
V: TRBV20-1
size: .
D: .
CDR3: CSARDQFRDKPYEQCF
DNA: TGCAGTGCTAGAGATCAGTTTAGGGACAAACCCTACGAGCAGTGCTTC

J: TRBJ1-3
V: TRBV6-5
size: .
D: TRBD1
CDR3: CASSYGGQPSSGNTIYF
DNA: TGTGCCAGCAGTTACGGGGGACAGCCGAGCTCTGGAAACACCATATATTTT

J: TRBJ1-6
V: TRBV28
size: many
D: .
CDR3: CASSFRPYNSPLHF
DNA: TGTGCCAGCAGTTTCCGACCGTATAATTCACCCCTCCACTTT

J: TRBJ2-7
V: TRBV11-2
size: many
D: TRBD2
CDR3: CASSLTAGDEQYF
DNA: TGTGCCAGCAGCTTAACAGCGGGGGACGAGCAGTACTTC

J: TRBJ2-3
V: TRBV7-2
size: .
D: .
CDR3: CASSLDGSTDTQYF
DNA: TGTGCCAGCAGCTTGGACGGAAGCACAGATACGCAGTATTTT

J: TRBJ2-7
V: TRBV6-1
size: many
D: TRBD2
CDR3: CATTRGTSVEQYF
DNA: TGTGCCACCACTCGAGGGACTAGCGTCGAGCAGTACTTC

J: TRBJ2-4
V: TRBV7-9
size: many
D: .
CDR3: CASSFSSGGGTKNIQYF
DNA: TGTGCCAGCAGCTTCTCTAGCGGAGGGGGTACCAAAAACATTCAGTACTTC

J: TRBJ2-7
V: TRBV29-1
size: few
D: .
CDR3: CSVESRSGEQYF
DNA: TGCAGCGTTGAAAGCCGATCAGGGGAGCAGTACTTC

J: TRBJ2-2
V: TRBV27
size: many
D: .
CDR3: CASSLFARGRTGTGELFF
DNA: TGTGCCAGCAGTTTATTCGCTCGGGGGAGAACGGGCACCGGGGAGCTGTTTTTT

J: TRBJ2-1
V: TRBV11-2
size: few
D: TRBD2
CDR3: CASSLPSGGYNEQFF
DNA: TGTGCCAGCAGCTTGCCTAGCGGGGGGTACAATGAGCAGTTCTTC

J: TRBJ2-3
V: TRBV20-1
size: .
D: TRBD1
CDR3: CSARDPQGFLGHTQYF
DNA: TGCAGTGCTAGAGACCCACAGGGGTTCCTTGGTCATACGCAGTATTTT

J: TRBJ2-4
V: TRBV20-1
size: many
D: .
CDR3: CSARAYRGQGGDIQYF
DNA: TGCAGTGCTAGAGCATACCGCGGACAGGGAGGGGACATTCAGTACTTC

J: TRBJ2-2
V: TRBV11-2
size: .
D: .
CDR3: CASRSLRGPGELFF
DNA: TGTGCCAGCAGATCGCTAAGAGGTCCCGGGGAGCTGTTTTTT

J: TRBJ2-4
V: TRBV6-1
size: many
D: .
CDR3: CASSEPGDIQYF
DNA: TGTGCCAGCAGCGAACCGGGGGACATTCAGTACTTC

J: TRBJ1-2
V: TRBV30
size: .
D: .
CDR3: CAWSGGPANTF
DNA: TGTGCCTGGAGTGGGGGGCCGGCTAACACCTTC

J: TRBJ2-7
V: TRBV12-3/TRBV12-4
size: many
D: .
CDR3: CASSFFGRVYEQYF
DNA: TGTGCCAGCAGTTTCTTTGGCAGGGTCTACGAGCAGTACTTC

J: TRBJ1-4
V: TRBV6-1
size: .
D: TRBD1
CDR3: CASSEAGTGEGKLFF
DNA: TGTGCCAGCAGTGAAGCGGGGACAGGAGAGGGAAAACTGTTTTTT

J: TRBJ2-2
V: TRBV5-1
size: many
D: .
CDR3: CASSSGTPNTGELFF
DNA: TGCGCCAGCAGCTCCGGGACTCCTAACACCGGGGAGCTGTTTTTT

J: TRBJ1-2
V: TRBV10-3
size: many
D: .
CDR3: CASKSGHNYGYTF
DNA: TGTGCCTCCAAATCGGGACATAACTATGGCTACACCTTC

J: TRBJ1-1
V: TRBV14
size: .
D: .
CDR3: CASSQSRDNTEAFF
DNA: TGTGCCAGCAGCCAAAGCCGGGACAACACTGAAGCTTTCTTT

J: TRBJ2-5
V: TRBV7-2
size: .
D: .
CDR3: CASSLLWETQYF
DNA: TGTGCCAGCAGCTTATTGTGGGAGACCCAGTACTTC

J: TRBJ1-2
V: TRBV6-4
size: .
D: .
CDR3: CASSYSPATGLLSYGYTF
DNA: TGTGCCAGCAGTTACTCACCCGCGACAGGCCTACTTTCCTATGGCTACACCTTC

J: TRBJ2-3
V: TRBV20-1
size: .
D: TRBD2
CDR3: CSALGTSGRDTQYF
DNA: TGCAGTGCTCTCGGGACTAGCGGGAGAGATACGCAGTATTTT

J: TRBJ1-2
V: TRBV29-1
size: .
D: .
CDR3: CSVESADGYTF
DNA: TGTAGCGTTGAGTCGGCGGACGGCTACACCTTC

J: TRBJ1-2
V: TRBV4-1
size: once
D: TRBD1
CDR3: CASSQEGQGAYGYTF
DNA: TGCGCCAGCAGCCAAGAGGGACAGGGAGCCTATGGCTACACCTTC

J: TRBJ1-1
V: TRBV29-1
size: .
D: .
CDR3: CSVVSLIEAFF
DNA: TGCAGCGTTGTTTCCCTGATTGAAGCTTTCTTT

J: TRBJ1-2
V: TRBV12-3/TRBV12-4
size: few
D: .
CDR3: CASSFRQVYGYTF
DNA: TGTGCCAGCAGTTTTCGACAGGTTTATGGCTACACCTTC

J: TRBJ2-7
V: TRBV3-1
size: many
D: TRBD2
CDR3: CASSLTSGYEQYF
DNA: TGTGCCAGCAGCTTAACTAGCGGCTACGAGCAGTACTTC

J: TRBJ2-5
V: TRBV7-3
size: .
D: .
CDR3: CASSPQPGSQETQYF
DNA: TGTGCCAGCAGCCCGCAGCCGGGAAGTCAAGAGACCCAGTACTTC

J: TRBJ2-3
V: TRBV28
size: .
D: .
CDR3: CASSSSGAFNTDTQYF
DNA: TGTGCCAGCAGCAGCAGCGGCGCCTTCAACACAGATACGCAGTATTTT

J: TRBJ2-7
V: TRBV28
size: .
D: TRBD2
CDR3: CASSLTLAGWIEQYF
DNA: TGTGCCAGCAGTTTAACCCTAGCGGGATGGATCGAGCAGTACTTC

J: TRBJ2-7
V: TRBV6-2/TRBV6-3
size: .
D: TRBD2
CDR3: CASSYISGRDEQYF
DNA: TGTGCCAGCAGTTATATCAGCGGGAGGGACGAGCAGTACTTC

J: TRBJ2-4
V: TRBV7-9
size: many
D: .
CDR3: CASSLGASENIQYF
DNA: TGTGCCAGCAGCTTAGGAGCGTCGGAAAACATTCAGTACTTC

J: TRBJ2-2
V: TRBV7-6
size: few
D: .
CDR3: CASSLVGGATGELFF
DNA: TGTGCCAGCAGCTTAGTTGGGGGAGCCACCGGGGAGCTGTTTTTT

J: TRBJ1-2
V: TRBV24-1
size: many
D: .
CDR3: CATSDEFYGYTF
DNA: TGTGCCACCAGTGATGAGTTCTATGGCTACACCTTC

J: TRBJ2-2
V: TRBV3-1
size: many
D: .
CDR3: CASSPRPEPNTGELFF
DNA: TGTGCCAGCAGCCCTCGACCCGAACCCAACACCGGGGAGCTGTTTTTT

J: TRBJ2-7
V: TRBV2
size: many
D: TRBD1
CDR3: CASRTGQGSYEQYF
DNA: TGTGCCAGCAGAACGGGACAGGGCTCCTACGAGCAGTACTTC

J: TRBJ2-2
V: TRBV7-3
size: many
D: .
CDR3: CASSSSGGELFF
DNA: TGTGCCAGCAGCTCCTCTGGCGGGGAGCTGTTTTTT

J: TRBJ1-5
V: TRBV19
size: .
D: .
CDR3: CASTQGYSNQPQHF
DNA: TGTGCCAGTACACAGGGTTATAGCAATCAGCCCCAGCATTTT

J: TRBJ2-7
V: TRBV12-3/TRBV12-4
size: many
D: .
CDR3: CASSPPWGYEQYF
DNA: TGTGCCAGCAGTCCGCCCTGGGGTTACGAGCAGTACTTC

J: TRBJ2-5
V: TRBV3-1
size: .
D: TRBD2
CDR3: CASSQVPGLAGGRETQYF
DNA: TGTGCCAGCAGCCAAGTACCAGGACTAGCGGGGGGCAGGGAGACCCAGTACTTC